The clone carrying this T cell receptor beta chain was observed at least ten times. This sample is part of a study of regulatory T cells in long-lasting Graves disease. The time point here: newly diagnosed GD, antithyroid drugs for less than 3 months. Scientists built the TCR library using RNA that was extracted from PBMCs. Construction of TCR beta libraries relied on iRepertoire HTBI primers and on Arm-PCR targeting CDR3 regions. TCRdb ran MiXCR on the multiplex PCR reads and lists one entry per CDR3 protein. Of under 300,000 distinct CDR3 sequences in the sample, 20% to 25% were seen once. In germline, CDR1 is SGHTA, CDR2 FQGTGA. The CDR3 length is 16 residues. V lost 4 bases and J lost 0, with 14 bases in between.

The TCR sequence derives from a female donor with Graves disease. The genes are TRBV7-3 and TRBJ2-3, with D tentatively TRBD2 (6 bases). The material was peripheral blood mononuclear cells (PBMCs), obtained at new diagnosis, from a patient treated with antithyroid drugs. The CDR3 sequence is CASSSQAGLSTDTQYF. The CDR3 DNA sequence: TGTGCCAGCAGCTCACAAGCGGGTCTTAGCACAGATACGCAGTATTTT.